The entry below describes one TCR beta chain. Its matching antigen is unknown. The PCR used 60 Vbeta and 13 Jbeta primers. Some clones are missing from TCRdb's copy, which holds only in-frame ones; the method was immunoSEQ multiplex PCR. The sample has 90,000 or so clones, approximately 64% seen once; the top ten hold 5.5% to 6.5%. The data were taken from a study of cytomegalovirus exposure and HLA in healthy donors. General study findings and limits: Sequencing likely produced, as an artifact, a cluster of highly shared sequence variants. Investigators reported over 150 TCR beta chains as tied to cytomegalovirus. An analysis that was carried out later associated 15,000 to 20,000 TCR beta sequences with HLA alleles at 0.05 false discovery rate. A missense variant in DCLRE1C was later tied to TCR beta V- and J-gene trimming.

V was pared by 5 bases and J by 5 bases, with 11 bases between. Germline lookup yields CDR1 SGHNT and CDR2 YYREEE (reference sequence). The CDR3 extends over 13 amino acids. This receptor was taken from a boy younger than 18 in good health and CMV-seropositive. The sample comprised PBMCs. This chain joins TRBV5-4 and TRBJ2-1; D is perhaps TRBD2 (6 bases). The CDR3 loop reads CASRISSDNEQFF. CDR3 DNA: TGTGCCAGCAGGATATCTAGCGACAATGAGCAGTTCTTC.